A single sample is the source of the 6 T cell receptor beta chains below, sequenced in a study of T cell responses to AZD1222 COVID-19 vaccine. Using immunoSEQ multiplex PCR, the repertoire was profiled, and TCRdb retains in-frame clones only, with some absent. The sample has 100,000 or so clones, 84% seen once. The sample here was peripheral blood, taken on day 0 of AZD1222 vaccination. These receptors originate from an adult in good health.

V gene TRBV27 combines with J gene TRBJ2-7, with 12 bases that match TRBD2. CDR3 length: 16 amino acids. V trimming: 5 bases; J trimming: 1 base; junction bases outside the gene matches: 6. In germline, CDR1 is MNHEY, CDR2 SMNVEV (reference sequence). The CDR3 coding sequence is TGTGCCAGCAGTATCCCGGGACTAGCGGGTTCCTACGAGCAGTACGTC. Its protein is CASSIPGLAGSYEQYV.

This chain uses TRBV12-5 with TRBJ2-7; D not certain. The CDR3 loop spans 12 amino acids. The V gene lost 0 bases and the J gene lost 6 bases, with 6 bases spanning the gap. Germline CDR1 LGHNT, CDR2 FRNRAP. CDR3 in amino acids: CASGLVYLEQYF. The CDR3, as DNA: TGTGCTAGTGGTTTGGTTTATCTCGAGCAGTACTTC.

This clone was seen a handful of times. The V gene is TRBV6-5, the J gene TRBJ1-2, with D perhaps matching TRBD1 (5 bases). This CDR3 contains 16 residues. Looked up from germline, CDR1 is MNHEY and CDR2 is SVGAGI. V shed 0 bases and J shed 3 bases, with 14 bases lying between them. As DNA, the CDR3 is TGTGCCAGCAGTTACTCGATTCTCACAGGCTACTATGGCTACACCTTC. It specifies CASSYSILTGYYGYTF.

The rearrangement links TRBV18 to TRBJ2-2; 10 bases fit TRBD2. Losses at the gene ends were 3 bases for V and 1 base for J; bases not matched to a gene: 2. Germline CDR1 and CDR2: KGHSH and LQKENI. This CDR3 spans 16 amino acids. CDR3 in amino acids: CASSPRTSGNTGELFF. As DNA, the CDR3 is TGTGCCAGCTCACCGCGGACTAGCGGGAACACCGGGGAGCTGTTTTTT.

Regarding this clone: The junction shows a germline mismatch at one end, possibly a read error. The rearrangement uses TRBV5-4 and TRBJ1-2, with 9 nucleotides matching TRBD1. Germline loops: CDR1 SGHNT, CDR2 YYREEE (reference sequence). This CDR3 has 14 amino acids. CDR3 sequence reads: CASSLGTGNYGYTF. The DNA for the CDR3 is TGTGCCAGCAGTTTGGGGACAGGGAATTATGGCTACACCTTC.

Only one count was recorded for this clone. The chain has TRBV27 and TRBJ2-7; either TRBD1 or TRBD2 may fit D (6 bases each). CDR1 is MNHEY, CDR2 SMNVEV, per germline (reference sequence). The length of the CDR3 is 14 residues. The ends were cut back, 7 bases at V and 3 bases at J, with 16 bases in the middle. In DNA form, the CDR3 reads TGTGCCAGCACCAAGGGGGGCCAGGGCTACGAGCAGTACTTC. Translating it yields CASTKGGQGYEQYF.